This T cell receptor beta chain derives from a study of ipilimumab plus nivolumab after autologous stem cell transplantation. Study-wide background: Myeloma patients were high-risk transplant-naive or relapsed within 3 years of first autologous transplant. Broader study findings: TCR repertoire, Treg phenotype and gut microbiota reportedly support more study of this approach.

Using immunoSEQ multiplex PCR, the repertoire was profiled, and TCRdb retains in-frame clones only, with some absent. The data hold about 43,000 clones, with approximately 91% observed a single time. Remarks on this clone: Its antigen is currently unknown.

This TCR was sampled from a male donor with multiple myeloma. This specimen consisted of PBMCs, obtained in a trial of ipilimumab plus nivolumab as post-transplant consolidation.

The CDR3 here is CASKLSDRANTEAFF. In nucleotides, the CDR3 is TGTGCCAGTAAATTGTCGGACAGGGCGAACACTGAAGCTTTCTTT. This sequence joins TRBV19 and TRBJ1-1; 8 nucleotides line up with TRBD1. V dropped 7 bases and J dropped 1; count of bases not matched to a gene: 8. Germline CDR1 reads LNHDA; CDR2 reads SQIVND (reference sequence). The CDR3 extends over 15 amino acids. The entire variable domain, with the rest obtained from reference TRBV19 and TRBJ1-1, is as follows: DGGITQSPKYLFRKEGQNVTLSCEQNLNHDAMYWYRQDPGQGLRLIYYSQIVNDFQKGDIAEGYSVSREKKESFPLTVTSAQKNPTAFYLCASKLSDRANTEAFFGQGTRLTVV.